This paragraph covers one T cell receptor (beta chain) sequence. Its antigen remains unknown. Although they were nominally healthy when sampled, donors likely had unrecorded immune exposures. Vbeta (60) and Jbeta (13) primers were used in the PCR. Sequencing was performed with immunoSEQ multiplex PCR; in TCRdb, only in-frame clones are kept and a portion is missing. Of about 300,000 clones listed, roughly 88% are singletons. These data belong to a study of cytomegalovirus exposure and HLA in healthy donors. V shed 7 bases and J 10 bases; nucleotides not matched to a gene: 9. The CDR3 sequence is 13 residues long. Germline CDR1 reads SGHVS; CDR2 reads FQNEAQ. Points from the study as a whole: Analyzed later, association rates of TCRs varied across HLA loci, with DRB1 most and HLA-C fewest. A later analysis reported that several of the most significant clusters appeared to be linked to common viral pathogens, among them Epstein-Barr virus.

The clonotype originates from a man aged 40-50 years in good health and CMV-seropositive. Sequenced input: PBMCs. The rearrangement links TRBV7-8 to TRBJ2-1; TRBD2 matches 8 bases. CDR3 coding DNA: TGTGCCAGCACCAACGGGGGGGGCTTGGAGCAGTTCTTC. It specifies CASTNGGGLEQFF.